These 18 T cell receptor beta chains originate from one sample sequenced in a study of T cell clones after liver transplantation (dated by TCRdb to between 2019 and 2020). Libraries were prepared through the immunoSEQ multiplex PCR assay. As stored in TCRdb, this immuneACCESS dataset retains in-frame rearrangements with V and J assigned. A fraction of the clones does not appear; measured against another copy, unresolved V genes explain less than half of the discrepancy, and the remainder lacks a known reason. The sample table holds tens of thousands of clones, of which 71% were seen once. The ten largest clones represent approximately 16% of the sample. The sample's time point label, in plain terms: pre-transplant. The material sequenced was CD4+ T cells from blood, taken before liver transplant. These receptors all stem from a human donor who received a liver transplant.

The V gene is TRBV4-1, the J gene TRBJ2-6; D may be TRBD2 (7 bases). The V gene lost 0 bases and the J gene lost 4 bases, with 13 bases spanning the gap. Germline values: CDR1 MGHRA, CDR2 YSYEKL. CDR3 length: 17 residues. The CDR3 nucleotides read TGCGCCAGCAGCCAAGATTGGGGGGGCGGCGGGGCCAACGTCCTGACTTTC. Amino acids: CASSQDWGGGGANVLTF.

The chain uses TRBV7-9 and TRBJ2-1; TRBD2 aligns across 12 bases. CDR3 length: 19 residues. CDR1 SEHNR and CDR2 FQNEAQ come from the germline V gene (reference sequence). V shed 4 bases and J 1 base; nucleotides not matched to a gene: 11. CDR3 nucleotide sequence: TGTGCCAGCAGCTCCGGGACTAGCGGGCCGGGGGGTTCCTACAATGAGCAGTTCTTC. Encoded protein: CASSSGTSGPGGSYNEQFF.

V usage is TRBV5-1 and J usage is TRBJ2-3, with D unclear. The CDR3 covers 14 residues. Germline V gene lookup returns CDR1 SGHRS and CDR2 YFSETQ. Trimming cost V 4 bases and J 3 bases, with 12 bases left between them. CDR3: CASSLGSRTDTQYF. As DNA, the CDR3 is TGCGCCAGCAGCCTAGGCTCGCGAACAGATACGCAGTATTTT.

This clone was detected only once. The gene calls are TRBV28 and TRBJ2-1; perhaps TRBD2 as D (6 bases). Germline CDR1 and CDR2: MDHEN and SYDVKM. V was cut by 7 bases and J by 10 bases, with 26 bases left in between. The CDR3 runs to 16 residues. The CDR3 nucleotides are TGTGCCAGCATCCGGGGAACTTTTGCGGGGTCCTGGGAGCAGTTCTTC. Amino acid sequence: CASIRGTFAGSWEQFF.

The gene calls are TRBV5-6 and TRBJ2-3; no definite D call. The CDR3 length is 16 residues. V was cut by 0 bases and J by 0 bases, with 11 bases left in between. Germline V CDR1 and CDR2: SGHDT, YYEEEE. The DNA of the CDR3 is TGTGCCAGCAGCTTGGAGTTTGGCGGAAGCACAGATACGCAGTATTTT. Its protein is CASSLEFGGSTDTQYF.

CDR3 residues: CASSMQAHPSYEQYF. In nucleotides, the CDR3 is TGTGCCAGTAGTATGCAGGCTCACCCCTCCTACGAGCAGTACTTC. The chain has TRBV19 and TRBJ2-7, with D unclear. The CDR3 is 15 residues long. Germline CDR1 LNHDA, CDR2 SQIVND (reference sequence). The germline V and J ends were trimmed by 3 bases and 0 bases, with 12 bases remaining between them.

The sample holds many counts of this clone. V and J are TRBV7-4 and TRBJ2-1; 10 bases fit TRBD2. The germline V gene has CDR1 SGHVT and CDR2 SQSDAQ. V shed 5 bases and J 6 bases; nucleotides not matched to a gene: 7. CDR3 size: 15 residues. CDR3 amino acids: CASSDKRGGFNEQFF. CDR3 coding DNA: TGTGCCAGCAGCGACAAGCGGGGGGGCTTCAATGAGCAGTTCTTC.

J is TRBJ2-1 and V is TRBV6-1; 7 bases are shared with TRBD1. This CDR3 spans 12 amino acids. CDR1 is MNHNS, CDR2 SASEGT, per germline. V shed 9 bases, J shed 2 bases, and the junction held 1 base outside the gene matches. Here the CDR3 reads CASGTAYNEQFF. Written as DNA, the CDR3 is TGTGCCAGTGGGACAGCCTACAATGAGCAGTTCTTC.

In this sample, this clone turned up once. The chain combines TRBV19 with TRBJ1-3; 7 nucleotides align to TRBD1. CDR1 LNHDA and CDR2 SQIVND come from the germline V gene (reference sequence). V trimming: 3 bases; J trimming: 0 bases; junction bases outside the gene matches: 5. The CDR3 length is 16 residues. CDR3 in amino acids: CASSIRQGDSGNTIYF. The CDR3 DNA sequence: TGTGCCAGTAGTATTCGGCAGGGGGACTCTGGAAACACCATATATTTT. Full variable domain (rest looked up from reference TRBV19 and TRBJ1-3): DGGITQSPKYLFRKEGQNVTLSCEQNLNHDAMYWYRQDPGQGLRLIYYSQIVNDFQKGDIAEGYSVSREKKESFPLTVTSAQKNPTAFYLCASSIRQGDSGNTIYFGEGSWLTVV.

This clone was counted a few times. V usage is TRBV5-1 and J usage is TRBJ1-2; D remains unclear. Between the trimmed V and J ends, which lost 0 bases and 1 base, there was a span of 7 bases. The CDR3 loop spans 14 amino acids. Per the germline V gene, CDR1 is SGHRS and CDR2 is YFSETQ. CDR3 amino acids: CASSLESVNYGYTF. CDR3 in DNA: TGCGCCAGCAGCTTGGAATCCGTTAACTATGGCTACACCTTC.

V is TRBV7-8 and J is TRBJ2-1; 10 positions agree with TRBD2. This CDR3 has 17 amino acids. Trimming at V came to 6 bases and at J to 2 bases, leaving 10 bases not matched to a gene. Germline V CDR1 and CDR2: SGHVS, FQNEAQ. In DNA form, the CDR3 reads TGTGCCAGCAGGCCCGATTCCGGACTAGCGGCCTACAATGAGCAGTTCTTC. This gives the protein CASRPDSGLAAYNEQFF.

This chain joins TRBV29-1 and TRBJ2-3, with D perhaps TRBD2 (5 bases). The CDR3 has 13 residues. V shed 4 bases and J shed 6 bases, with 14 bases lying between them. Germline V lookup: CDR1 SQVTM, CDR2 ANQGSEA. CDR3 in amino acids: CSVVRGNRDTQYF. The DNA of the CDR3 is TGCAGCGTTGTCCGGGGAAATAGGGATACGCAGTATTTT.

The V call is TRBV10-3, the J call TRBJ1-1; 9 nucleotides line up with TRBD1. V gave up 5 bases and J gave up 5 bases; unmatched junction bases: 9. The length of the CDR3 is 15 residues. In germline, CDR1 is ENHRY, CDR2 SYGVKD. The CDR3 spells CAISSPGQGYTEAFF. The CDR3 DNA follows: TGTGCCATCAGTTCACCGGGACAGGGATATACTGAAGCTTTCTTT.

The genes are TRBV6-6 and TRBJ2-1; 8 positions agree with TRBD2. After removal of 5 bases from V and 8 bases from J, the junction contained 8 bases not matched to a gene. This CDR3 is built from 14 residues. Germline-derived CDR1 and CDR2 are MNHNY and SVGAGI (reference sequence). The CDR3 DNA follows: TGTGCCAGCAGTCCCGGGACTAGGGTCGATGAGCAGTTCTTC. Translating it yields CASSPGTRVDEQFF.

V gene TRBV18 combines with J gene TRBJ1-1, with 11 nucleotides matching TRBD1. The V segment lost 3 bases and the J segment 5 bases; nucleotides outside the gene matches: 5. Germline lookup yields CDR1 KGHSH and CDR2 LQKENI. The CDR3 totals 15 residues. In nucleotides, the CDR3 is TGTGCCAGCTCACCCCCGGGACAGGGGGGGACTGAAGCTTTCTTT. This gives the protein CASSPPGQGGTEAFF.

This rearrangement joins TRBV5-1 to TRBJ1-1, with TRBD1 matching 7 bases. The CDR3 spans 17 residues. With 4 bases clipped from V and 1 base from J, the junction kept 13 bases outside the gene matches. Germline-derived CDR1 and CDR2 are SGHRS and YFSETQ. The CDR3 DNA reads TGCGCCAGCAGCATAAAGACAGGGTACGAATCGAACACTGAAGCTTTCTTT. Residues: CASSIKTGYESNTEAFF.

Details on this clone: The same CDR3 also results from other DNA sequences found in this sample. The rearrangement uses TRBV7-2 and TRBJ1-5; D unclear. The CDR3 spans 13 residues. Germline V gene lookup returns CDR1 SGHTA and CDR2 FQGNSA. V lost 3 bases, J lost 3 bases, and 6 bases lay in between. The CDR3 region has the DNA TGTGCCAGCAGCTTCGGAGTCAATCAGCCCCAGCATTTT. Translated: CASSFGVNQPQHF.

This chain links TRBV7-9 with TRBJ2-7; 13 bases match TRBD2. The V segment lost 5 bases and the J segment 3 bases; nucleotides outside the gene matches: 4. CDR3 length equals 15 residues. Per germline, CDR1 SEHNR and CDR2 FQNEAQ (reference sequence). In nucleotides, the CDR3 is TGTGCCAGCAGCACTAGCGGGGGGGGACGCTACGAGCAGTACTTC. It specifies CASSTSGGGRYEQYF.